A single sample gave rise to the 8 T cell receptor beta chains below, sequenced in a study of CD8 T cells in ankylosing spondylitis (dated by TCRdb to about 2017). What the work shows at the level of the full study, not this receptor alone: Blood from ankylosing spondylitis patients appeared to be characterized by a TCR beta motif composed of eight or nine highly homologous amino acid variants.

The library was obtained by 5' RACE. Sequenced on an Illumina HiSeq 2500. The public reads were reanalyzed by TCRdb: fastp trimming at Q25, MiXCR alignment, in-frame beta chains only. Records with the same CDR3 protein are collapsed into one entry carrying the most frequent genes and DNA. The sample has around 490,000 distinct CDR3 sequences on record, about 5.2% of them singletons. 3% to 4.5% of the sample belongs to the ten largest clones. These receptors are not linked to any known antigen. The specimen sequenced was blood, either unsorted or a sorted T cell fraction (not recorded which). The receptors shown here come from a male donor with ankylosing spondylitis.

In its sample, this clonotype was seen many times. The rearrangement uses TRBV28 and TRBJ2-7; weak D call: TRBD1 (5 bases). The CDR3 runs 16 residues. The germline gives CDR1 MDHEN, CDR2 SYDVKM. V was cut by 5 bases and J by 0 bases, with 17 bases left in between. DNA for the CDR3: TGTGCCAGCAGTCCACCCCGCCAGGGTCTCTCCTACGAGCAGTACTTC. This codes for CASSPPRQGLSYEQYF.

This clonotype was seen many times. The chain combines TRBV29-1 with TRBJ1-2; D is unclear. Germline lookup yields CDR1 SQVTM and CDR2 ANQGSEA. V dropped 7 bases and J dropped 3 bases, with 12 bases sitting between them. The CDR3 runs to 12 residues. The chain's CDR3 is CSATTRDYGYTF. The DNA of the CDR3 is TGCAGCGCCACGACAAGAGACTATGGCTACACCTTC.

A few counts support this clonotype. The V gene is TRBV20-1, the J gene TRBJ2-3; 11 positions match TRBD2. The ends lost 3 bases at V and 8 bases at J; junction bases unmatched: 10. The germline V gene encodes CDR1 DFQATT and CDR2 SNEGSKA (reference sequence). The CDR3 consists of 15 residues. The CDR3 sequence is CSASLSGGVLGTQYF. For the CDR3, the DNA is TGCAGTGCTAGCCTTAGCGGGGGGGTACTAGGTACGCAGTATTTT.

This clonotype was observed at least ten times. The chain is built from TRBV5-1 and TRBJ2-2; 10 bases agree with TRBD1. In germline, CDR1 is SGHRS, CDR2 YFSETQ. V trimming: 2 bases; J trimming: 4 bases; junction bases outside the gene matches: 5. This CDR3 comprises 16 residues. The CDR3 DNA is TGCGCCAGCAGCTTCGGACAGGGGGAGAGCACCGGGGAGCTGTTTTTT. This translates into CASSFGQGESTGELFF.

This clonotype occurred many times. The chain has TRBV4-1 and TRBJ2-3; 11 bases are shared with TRBD2. CDR1 is MGHRA, CDR2 YSYEKL, per germline. Trimming at V came to 3 bases and at J to 4 bases, leaving 12 bases not matched to a gene. The CDR3 runs to 18 residues. CDR3 region: CASSQRGAGLAEADTQYF. The CDR3 DNA is TGCGCCAGCAGCCAGAGGGGGGCGGGACTAGCGGAGGCAGATACGCAGTATTTT.

At least ten counts were recorded for this clonotype. The chain recombines TRBV5-1 with TRBJ2-3; D may be TRBD2 (5 bases). The germline V gene encodes CDR1 SGHRS and CDR2 YFSETQ. The V end was cut by 3 bases, the J end by 1 base, with 12 bases between. The CDR3 contains 15 residues. CDR3: CASSSPERGTDTQYF. The DNA of the CDR3 is TGCGCCAGCAGCTCGCCAGAGAGGGGCACAGATACGCAGTATTTT.

This chain uses TRBV4-1 with TRBJ1-5; TRBD1 matches 9 bases. Germline lookup yields CDR1 MGHRA and CDR2 YSYEKL. This CDR3 has 15 residues. Trimming took 4 bases from V and 8 from J; bases not matched to a gene: 9. CDR3 in amino acids: CASSPGDRDAKPQHF. CDR3 DNA: TGCGCCAGCAGCCCCGGGGACAGGGACGCGAAGCCCCAGCATTTT.

This clonotype appeared a few times. The genes are TRBV5-1 and TRBJ2-7; TRBD2 is a possible D gene (7 bases). Trimming removed 4 bases at V and 5 bases at J, with 19 bases between. Germline lookup yields CDR1 SGHRS and CDR2 YFSETQ. The CDR3 totals 15 residues. CDR3 nucleotide sequence: TGCGCCAGCAGCCCCGGGGGGCAGGGGTTCGACGAGCAGTACTTC. The encoded protein is CASSPGGQGFDEQYF.